This TCR beta chain appears in the sequencing data of a study of T cells expressing NK-cell markers. Findings and limits, study-wide: Clones of NKG2C+ T cells that had expanded were of unclear HCMV specificity. The dominant NKG2C+ clonotypes represented 1.0-7.0% of CD8+ T cells in six donors. The CD3+CD56-NKG2C+ fraction of four donors was likewise dominated by these clonotypes.

As for this clonotype: Antigen specificity is unknown.

A 5'RACE template switching approach incorporating UMIs was used to make TCR beta cDNA. Using the 5' RACE reads, TCRdb records one entry per CDR3 protein without DNA. This sample's clone table lists some 150,000 distinct CDR3 sequences. Germline V gene lookup returns CDR1 LNHNV and CDR2 YYDKDF (reference sequence). The CDR3 has 13 residues. The gene calls are TRBV15 and TRBJ2-3; absent DNA, TCRdb's TRBD2 call cannot be checked. The TCR originated in a man younger than 30 in good health. The sample was blood T cells: a sorted CD56 or NKG2C T cell subset, CD4+ or CD8+ T cells, or bulk PBMC T cells (not recorded which). The CDR3 region is CAVGGRAADTQYF. Full variable domain (rest looked up from reference TRBV15 and TRBJ2-3): DAMVIQNPRYQVTQFGKPVTLSCSQTLNHNVMYWYQQKSSQAPKLLFHYYDKDFNNEADTPDNFQSRRPNTSFCFLDIRSPGLGDTAMYLCAVGGRAADTQYFGPGTRLTVL.